Sequencing of this TCR beta chain was carried out in a study of OX40 agonist ivuxolimab in advanced cancers. The CDR3 covers 15 residues. The ends were cut back, 0 bases at V and 0 bases at J, with 7 bases in the middle. Germline assignment: CDR1 SGHKS and CDR2 YYEKEE (reference sequence). Method: immunoSEQ multiplex PCR; TCRdb's copy keeps in-frame clones and lacks some. The sample contains 63,000 or so clones, around 90% of which appear only once. Concerning this clone: The same CDR3 arises from other DNA sequences in this sample as well.

The sequence derives from an adult with an advanced solid tumor such as melanoma, head and neck, liver or kidney cancer. Sequences were derived from CD4+ or CD8+ T cells sorted from blood, sampled in a trial of the OX40 agonist ivuxolimab. The chain links TRBV5-5 to TRBJ2-1; D gene uncertain. The CDR3 sequence is CASSLDGDSYNEQFF. The CDR3 region has the DNA TGTGCCAGCAGCTTGGACGGAGACTCCTACAATGAGCAGTTCTTC. Full variable domain (outside the CDR3, taken from reference TRBV5-5 and TRBJ2-1): DAGVTQSPTHLIKTRGQQVTLRCSPISGHKSVSWYQQVLGQGPQFIFQYYEKEERGRGNFPDRFSARQFPNYSSELNVNALLLGDSALYLCASSLDGDSYNEQFFGPGTRLTVL.